The subject of this entry is one TCR beta chain. Which antigen it targets is not known. Nothing much larger sits one base from this clone, and base qualities are not available. This sample is part of a study of cytomegalovirus exposure and HLA in healthy donors (dated by TCRdb to about 2017). For the study in its entirety: In an earlier analysis of approximately 640 of the donors, less than 350 Gb of sequence data and approximately 100 million unique TCR beta sequences from roughly 190 million T cells were reported. An early release that covered 500 to 800 HLA-typed donors contained 300 to 350 gigabases of sequencing data and 80 million or so unique TCR sequences. The genetic ancestry cluster associated with self-reported Caucasian donors included 81% of the roughly 390 genotyped donors. The study aimed to test whether signatures of past pathogen exposure could be identified by cataloging public T cell receptors. Using immunosequencing, the study profiled T cell repertoires from about 620 subjects and related those repertoires to cytomegalovirus serostatus. In addition to the first cohort of 650 to 800 subjects, a separate validation cohort of 130 or so different subjects was used. High-throughput TCR immunosequencing, statistical association of individual TCRs with disease status, and machine learning were combined to predict cytomegalovirus infection status. A later analysis re-examined previously published TCR beta repertoires from over 500 donors and added high-resolution HLA genotyping to investigate patterns of TCR occurrence. Rather than drawing on any new phenotypic data, the later analysis identified candidate immune exposures from TCR beta sequences and the way those sequences occurred across donors. In an earlier analysis of a few hundred of the donors, high-throughput TCR beta sequencing was used to judge whether each TCR beta V gene segment behaved as functional or pseudogenic. Donor age, sex, ethnicity and CMV serostatus were compiled together with the repertoire data. A later genetic analysis took genome-wide SNP genotypes for about 55% of the roughly 700 donors and used that subset as a discovery cohort. Every repertoire in the discovery cohort had been generated on one and the same sequencing platform. Both class I and class II loci were covered by HLA typing, at four-digit resolution. Typing coverage differed by locus: A, B, C, DRB1 and DQB1 were typed in roughly 629-630 donors, DQA1 in about 560, DPA1 in 600 to 610, and DPB1 in just under 480. Roughly five DR-DQ haplotypes were handled as single units for association and clustering, since linkage in the cohort was strong. Across some 400 genotyped donors of the cohort, an average of about 240,000 unique TCR beta nucleotide sequences per donor were sequenced, and 15% to 20% of those sequences were non-productive. Findings and caveats that apply to the study as a whole: When HLA alleles, especially DR and DQ, strongly co-occurred, attributing TCR associations to individual alleles was difficult. Because counts were too low, about 17 rarely observed V segments, including chromosome 9 orphons, were excluded from the earlier analysis of 587 of the donors. According to a later genetic analysis, donors in an Asian-associated ancestry cluster had fewer N-insertions in productive TCRs than the approximately 700-donor mean. A group of highly shared sequence variants was considered likely to be a technical artifact of the sequencing pipeline. Immune exposure information for the cohort was limited to CMV serostatus. According to a later analysis, most CMV-associated TCR beta chains appeared to be HLA-restricted, and the HLA associations seemed to be driven largely by CMV exposure. In this cohort, only TCR beta chains were sequenced, and detectable features were limited by the absence of alpha or paired-chain data. Linkage disequilibrium might explain the correlated functional status among segregating V segments, but an unknown experimental factor could not be ruled out. The authors suggested that the approach could potentially be extended to other disease states and immunological phenotypes. The classifier was reported to diagnose cytomegalovirus status with high specificity and sensitivity in both the original and validation cohorts. Because HLA typing was unavailable for some donors at each locus, only the typed subset was used in association tests. Most TCR sequences were seen in very few donors, while some public TCRs were found in many individuals. In a later analysis, the rate of TCR association differed among HLA loci, with DRB1 alleles having the most associated TCRs and HLA-C alleles having the fewest. A later analysis reported that several top co-occurrence clusters appeared linked to parvovirus B19, influenza, CMV and Epstein-Barr virus. A few of the identified cytomegalovirus-associated TCR beta chains were confirmed in vitro to be specific for cytomegalovirus antigens. A later genetic analysis associated a missense DCLRE1C variant with V-gene and J-gene trimming of TCR beta chains, and an independent cohort replicated the association. A further reported finding was that TCR beta sequences accurately predicted the HLA-A and HLA-B alleles for most subjects in the first cohort. In the study, some 180 TCR beta chains were listed as associated with cytomegalovirus. In a later analysis, HLA-associated TCR beta chains were found to be more clonally expanded and to have lower generation probabilities than equally common non-associated chains. The presence/absence analyses assumed that sequencing depth was roughly uniform across donors, and that assumption may not be true. Some IMGT-functional V segments, including TRBV6-2 and TRBV6-3, could not be told apart with the 87-base-pair reads, so those segments were excluded. In a later analysis, over 15,000 TCR beta sequences were associated with specific HLA alleles at a false discovery rate of 0.05. In an earlier analysis of 587 of the donors, most TCR beta V segments appeared in productive rearrangements about 87% or about 30% of the time, broadly matching IMGT annotations.

In total, approximately 610 healthy bone marrow donors made up the cohort. All cohort members were sampled while nominally healthy, although unrecorded immune exposures were likely present. The donor was CMV seropositive and was included in the group of 270 or so seropositive cohort members. Each donor provided a peripheral blood sample, and peripheral blood mononuclear cells were used for TCR beta sequencing. Genomic DNA was extracted from the blood cell samples with the Qiagen DNeasy Blood Extraction Kit. Receptors were amplified or captured by the immunoSEQ multiplex PCR assay. For the multiplex PCR, a mixture combining 60 forward primers for TCR Vbeta segments and 13 reverse primers for TCR Jbeta segments was used. A multiplex PCR assay on genomic DNA amplified the CDR3 region of rearranged TCR beta genes. On the Illumina HiSeq System, the amplified TCR beta libraries were sequenced as 87-base-pair reads. Processing in the source paper ran as follows. Across the roughly 640 repertoires, a later analysis counted some 81 million unique TCR beta chains, 9 million to 14 million of which were shared by at least two donors. To remove PCR and sequencing errors, raw reads were error-corrected and collapsed into unique sequences using a nearest-neighbor algorithm that merged closely related sequences. Alignment of CDR3 sequences to IMGT reference sequences was used to assign V, D and J gene segments. Each retained sequence needed at least a six-nucleotide match to both a V gene segment and a J gene segment. A rearrangement was called productive if the CDR3 had no stop codons and remained in frame with V and J, and every other rearrangement was called non-productive. Following IMGT convention, CDR3 was defined as the stretch from the second conserved V-encoded cysteine up to the conserved J-encoded phenylalanine. The earlier analysis of some 550 of the donors excluded any sequence lacking an unambiguous match to a single V gene segment. An earlier analysis of some 610 of the donors called V segments functional above 56.7% productive rearrangements and segregating when the between-donor standard deviation exceeded 5%. A statistical classification framework was built for diagnosing cytomegalovirus status from the catalog of TCR beta chain sequences. In a later analysis, TCR nucleotide sequences were compared against IMGT/GENE-DB human TR gene sequences so that V and J genes could be assigned. Using the TCRdist pipeline, a later analysis assigned CDR3 sequences along with most-parsimonious VDJ recombination scenarios. In a later analysis, each TCR beta chain was defined by its CDR3 amino acid sequence together with its V-gene family, and reads without a unique V-gene family were excluded. A later analysis removed 450 to 600 highly shared, low-generation-probability nucleotide sequences to deal with suspected cross-contamination and a sequencing artifact. In a later analysis, a clonal expansion index for each public chain was calculated from normalized within-repertoire ranks of inferred template counts. In a later analysis, generation probabilities were computed with a VDJ recombination model fitted to out-of-frame rearrangements, and the resulting probabilities were checked against IGoR. A later analysis scored TCR-TCR, TCR-HLA and TCR-CMV co-occurrence with hypergeometric tests, applying a repertoire-size bias correction to TCR pairs. In a later analysis, false discovery rates were estimated by permuting HLA or CMV assignments 20 times. In a later analysis, co-occurring TCRs were grouped with DBSCAN, and TCRdist sequence similarity was added when clustering was performed within HLA-allele-positive subsets. Co-occurrence clustering excluded repertoires with fewer than 30,000 or more than 120,000 public chains, plus five with anomalous nucleotide sharing. In TCRdb, the immuneACCESS table is reduced to in-frame sequences with V and J assigned. These tables do not hold every clone; where another copy was compared, an unresolved V gene accounts for under half, and the others remain unexplained. D and trimming come from the DNA, and the V and J calls and clone size come from that table. In this sample the table shows 55,000 to 70,000 clones, more than 75% of which occur a single time. The top ten hold about 8% of the sample.

From cysteine to phenylalanine, the CDR3 is 18 amino acids long. Only the CDR3 DNA is retained, 54 bases long and in frame from the first base. CDR1 and CDR2 are read off the germline V gene as MGHDK and SYGVNS. The V end gives up 1 base and the J end 6 bases, leaving 10 bases in the junction not matched to a gene. This TCR was sampled from a man aged 18-30 years in good health and CMV-seropositive. Input material: PBMCs. The chain was built from TRBV25-1 and TRBJ2-3; TRBD2 matches 13 bases in the middle. CDR3 loop: CASSESGTSGITRDTQYF. The bases read TGTGCCAGCAGTGAATCGGGGACTAGCGGGATAACCAGGGATACGCAGTATTTT.